Shown below are 11 T cell receptor beta chains from a single sample sequenced in a study of metastatic and nonmetastatic thyroid tumors. Patients had received no treatment of any kind before thyroid surgery. From the PCR reads, TCRdb re-called clones with MiXCR. The data hold about 2,900 clones, with about 38% observed a single time. Sequenced input: tumor tissue. Source of these receptors: a female donor with papillary thyroid cancer or a benign thyroid nodule (not recorded which). Some clones in this sample may be carry-over from other donors' samples.

The chain uses TRBV2 and TRBJ2-2, with D perhaps matching TRBD1 (6 bases). The CDR3 is made up of 14 amino acids. The germline gives CDR1 SNHLY, CDR2 FYNNEI. Trimming pared 5 bases from V and 5 bases from J, leaving 12 bases between. As DNA, the CDR3 is TGTGCCAGCAGTAAGGGGCAGGGGACCGGGGAGCTGTTTTTT. Protein sequence: CASSKGQGTGELFF.

V gene TRBV9 combines with J gene TRBJ2-7; no clear D gene. Germline CDR1 SGDLS, CDR2 YYNGEE. The CDR3 runs 11 residues. The V end was cut by 4 bases, the J end by 5 bases, with 7 bases between. This CDR3 is CASSPHDEQYF. The CDR3 DNA reads TGTGCCAGCAGCCCCCACGACGAGCAGTACTTC.

This clone was recorded only once. CDR3 sequence reads: CASIPRQGASTGELFF. The CDR3 nucleotides are TGTGCCAGTATCCCCAGACAGGGGGCTTCTACCGGGGAGCTGTTTTTT. The chain carries TRBV19 and TRBJ2-2; 10 bases fit TRBD1. Germline CDR1 reads LNHDA; CDR2 reads SQIVND (reference sequence). With 7 bases clipped from V and 5 bases from J, the junction kept 10 bases outside the gene matches. This CDR3 has 16 residues.

This clone turned up a few times. One junction end does not reproduce the germline sequence, and a read error may be involved. The chain couples TRBV7-7 to TRBJ2-6; D is possibly TRBD1 (5 bases). In germline, CDR1 is SSHAT, CDR2 FNYEAQ (reference sequence). The CDR3 runs 16 residues. CDR3: CASSPGQASGANVLTF. CDR3 in DNA: TGTGCTAGCAGCCCCGGACAAGCCTCTGGGGCCAACGTCCTGACTTTC.

This clone is labeled large. This sequence joins TRBV6-2 or TRBV6-3 and TRBJ2-2; D gene uncertain. Germline loops: CDR1 MNHEY, CDR2 SVGEGT. The CDR3 sequence is 11 residues long. Trimming pared 2 bases from V and 6 bases from J, leaving 1 base between. CDR3 DNA sequence: TGTGCCAGCAGTTACCCCGGGGAGCTGTTTTTT. This gives the protein CASSYPGELFF.

V gene TRBV28 combines with J gene TRBJ1-5; 9 nucleotides line up with TRBD1. The CDR3 contains 13 residues. The V and J ends lost 6 bases and 5 bases, in that order; junction bases with no gene match: 2. The germline V gene has CDR1 MDHEN and CDR2 SYDVKM. CDR3 region: CASRQGADQPQHF. The CDR3 coding sequence is TGTGCCAGCAGACAGGGGGCGGATCAGCCCCAGCATTTT.

This clone has a single count. V is TRBV13 and J is TRBJ2-7; TRBD1 agrees at 7 bases. This CDR3 is 12 amino acids long. The germline CDR1 and CDR2 sequences are PRHDT and FYEKMQ (reference sequence). V shed 8 bases, J shed 1 base, and the junction held 2 bases outside the gene matches. The CDR3 DNA sequence: TGTGCCAGCCGACAGGGATCCTACGAGCAGTACTTC. It specifies CASRQGSYEQYF.

The sample holds a few counts of this clone. This chain links TRBV25-1 with TRBJ1-2; 7 bases align to TRBD1. Germline V gives CDR1 MGHDK, CDR2 SYGVNS. V trimming: 3 bases; J trimming: 4 bases; junction bases outside the gene matches: 5. This CDR3 has 14 amino acids. Here the CDR3 reads CASSETGFVYGYTF. DNA for the CDR3: TGTGCCAGCAGTGAGACAGGGTTTGTCTATGGCTACACCTTC.

This chain connects TRBV6-1 to TRBJ2-3, with D unclear. The CDR3 has 15 residues. The V end lost 5 bases, the J end lost 4 bases, and 16 bases lay between the germline ends. The V gene's germline CDR1 is MNHNS and CDR2 SASEGT. The CDR3 DNA sequence: TGTGCCAGCAGTTTCGGCGGCCCCTTGTCAGATACGCAGTATTTT. This encodes CASSFGGPLSDTQYF.

To note about this clone: Mismatch with germline at one junction end may stem from a read error. The J gene is TRBJ1-1, the V gene TRBV29-1, with TRBD1 as a possible D gene (6 bases). There are 13 residues in the CDR3. Germline CDR1 is SQVTM and CDR2 is ANQGSEA. Here the CDR3 DNA reads TGCAGCGATGATCCGGGGTGGGACACTGAAGATTTCTTT. It is translated as CSDDPGWDTEDFF.

The table lists this clone with a few counts. This chain connects TRBV10-1 to TRBJ1-6; 9 positions agree with TRBD1. Germline assignment: CDR1 WNHNN and CDR2 SYGVQD (reference sequence). The length of the CDR3 is 14 residues. With 6 bases clipped from V and 5 bases from J, the junction kept 2 bases outside the gene matches. CDR3 in DNA: TGCGCCAGCAGATGGGACAGGGATAATTCACCCCTCCACTTT. Amino acids: CASRWDRDNSPLHF.